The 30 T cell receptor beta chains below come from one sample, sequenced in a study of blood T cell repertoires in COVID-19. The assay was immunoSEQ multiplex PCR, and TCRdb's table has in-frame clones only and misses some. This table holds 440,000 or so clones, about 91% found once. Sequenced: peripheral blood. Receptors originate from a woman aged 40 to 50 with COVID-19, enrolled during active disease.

The CDR3 loop is CASGSGTAETETQYF. DNA for the CDR3: TGTGCTAGTGGTTCCGGGACAGCGGAGACAGAGACCCAGTACTTC. The chain combines TRBV12-5 with TRBJ2-5; 7 bases align to TRBD1. V lost 4 bases to trimming and J lost 4 bases; unmatched junction nucleotides: 9. Germline values: CDR1 LGHNT, CDR2 FRNRAP. The CDR3 runs to 15 residues.

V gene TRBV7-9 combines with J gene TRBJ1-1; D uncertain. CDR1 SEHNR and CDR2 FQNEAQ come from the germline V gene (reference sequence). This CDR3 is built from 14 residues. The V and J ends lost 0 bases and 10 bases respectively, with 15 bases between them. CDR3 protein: CASSLAQPGMVAFF. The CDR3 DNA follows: TGTGCCAGCAGCTTAGCGCAACCCGGGATGGTAGCTTTCTTT.

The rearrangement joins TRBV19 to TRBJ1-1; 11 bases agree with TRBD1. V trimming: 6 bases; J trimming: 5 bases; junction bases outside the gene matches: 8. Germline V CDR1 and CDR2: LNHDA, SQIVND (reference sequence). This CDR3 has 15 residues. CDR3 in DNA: TGTGCCAGTAGGGGGACAGGGGGGCTGAGGACTGAAGCTTTCTTT. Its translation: CASRGTGGLRTEAFF.

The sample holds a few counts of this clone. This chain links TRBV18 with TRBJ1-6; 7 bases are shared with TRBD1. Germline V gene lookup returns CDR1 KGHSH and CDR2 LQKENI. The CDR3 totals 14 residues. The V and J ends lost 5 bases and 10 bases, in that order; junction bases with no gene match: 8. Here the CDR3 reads CASSTDRVGSPLHF. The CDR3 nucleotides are TGTGCCAGCTCAACAGACAGGGTGGGATCACCCCTCCACTTT. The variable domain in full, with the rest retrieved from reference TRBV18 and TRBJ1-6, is NAGVMQNPRHLVRRRGQEARLRCSPMKGHSHVYWYRQLPEEGLKFMVYLQKENIIDESGMPKERFSAEFPKEGPSILRIQQVVRGDSAAYFCASSTDRVGSPLHFGNGTRLTVT.

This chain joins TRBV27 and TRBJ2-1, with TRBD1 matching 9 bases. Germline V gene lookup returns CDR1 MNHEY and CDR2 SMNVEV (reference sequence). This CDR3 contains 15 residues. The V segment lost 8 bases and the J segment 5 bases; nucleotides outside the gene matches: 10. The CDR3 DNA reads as TGTGCCAGCGCCAGGAGGGACAGGGACAACAATGAGCAGTTCTTC. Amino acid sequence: CASARRDRDNNEQFF.

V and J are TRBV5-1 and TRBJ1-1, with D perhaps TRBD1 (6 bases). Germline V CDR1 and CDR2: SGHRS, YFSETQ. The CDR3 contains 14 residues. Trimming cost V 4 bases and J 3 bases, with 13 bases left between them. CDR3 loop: CASSPRGGDTEAFF. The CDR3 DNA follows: TGCGCCAGCAGCCCCCGGGGGGGCGACACTGAAGCTTTCTTT.

The DNA of the CDR3 is TGTGCCAGCAGCTGGGACAGGGGCCCCTACAATGAGCAGTTCTTC. Amino acids: CASSWDRGPYNEQFF. The rearrangement uses TRBV5-6 and TRBJ2-1; TRBD1 agrees at 10 bases. With V trimmed by 3 bases and J by 2 bases, 2 bases remained unmatched. Germline CDR1 SGHDT, CDR2 YYEEEE. The CDR3 length is 15 residues.

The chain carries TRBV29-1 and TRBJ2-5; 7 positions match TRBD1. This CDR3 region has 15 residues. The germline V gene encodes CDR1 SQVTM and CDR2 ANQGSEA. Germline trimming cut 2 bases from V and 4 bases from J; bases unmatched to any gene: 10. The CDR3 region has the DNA TGCAGCGTTGAAAGAGGGACAGCGAAGCCAGAGACCCAGTACTTC. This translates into CSVERGTAKPETQYF.

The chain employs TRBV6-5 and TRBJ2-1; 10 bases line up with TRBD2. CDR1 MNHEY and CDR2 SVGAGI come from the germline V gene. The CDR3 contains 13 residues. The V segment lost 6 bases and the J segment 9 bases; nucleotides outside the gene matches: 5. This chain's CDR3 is CASSLSGRPEQFF. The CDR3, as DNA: TGTGCCAGCAGCCTTAGCGGGAGGCCTGAGCAGTTCTTC.

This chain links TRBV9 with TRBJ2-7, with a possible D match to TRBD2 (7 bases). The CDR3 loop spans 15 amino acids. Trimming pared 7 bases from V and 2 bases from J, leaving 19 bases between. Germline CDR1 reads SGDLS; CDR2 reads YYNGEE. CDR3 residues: CASGGGGSDPYEQYF. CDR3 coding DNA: TGTGCCAGCGGAGGGGGGGGGAGTGATCCCTACGAGCAGTACTTC.

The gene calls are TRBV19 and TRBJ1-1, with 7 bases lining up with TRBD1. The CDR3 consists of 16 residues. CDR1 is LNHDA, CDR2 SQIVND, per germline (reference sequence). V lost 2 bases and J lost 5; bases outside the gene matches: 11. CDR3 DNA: TGTGCCAGTAGTATACTGGTGACAGGGCCGGGGACTGAAGCTTTCTTT. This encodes CASSILVTGPGTEAFF.

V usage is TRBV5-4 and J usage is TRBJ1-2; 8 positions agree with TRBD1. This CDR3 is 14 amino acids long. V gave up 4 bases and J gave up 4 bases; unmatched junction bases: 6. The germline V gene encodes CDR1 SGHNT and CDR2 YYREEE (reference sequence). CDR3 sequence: CASSPGQEFYGYTF. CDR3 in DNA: TGTGCCAGCAGCCCGGGACAGGAATTCTATGGCTACACCTTC.

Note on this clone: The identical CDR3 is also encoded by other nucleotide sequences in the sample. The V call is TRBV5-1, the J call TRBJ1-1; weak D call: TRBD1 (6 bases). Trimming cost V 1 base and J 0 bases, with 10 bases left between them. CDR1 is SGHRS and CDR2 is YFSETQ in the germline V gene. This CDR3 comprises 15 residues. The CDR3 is CASSLRQGMNTEAFF. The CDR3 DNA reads TGCGCCAGCAGCTTGCGGCAGGGGATGAACACTGAAGCTTTCTTT.

CDR3 residues: CASSYFETGGRGTEAFF. The CDR3 coding sequence is TGTGCCAGCAGTTACTTCGAGACAGGGGGAAGGGGCACTGAAGCTTTCTTT. This chain connects TRBV6-2 or TRBV6-3 to TRBJ1-1; 9 positions agree with TRBD1. Germline V lookup: CDR1 MNHEY, CDR2 SVGEGT. V shed 1 base, J shed 4 bases, and the junction held 10 bases outside the gene matches. There are 17 residues in the CDR3.

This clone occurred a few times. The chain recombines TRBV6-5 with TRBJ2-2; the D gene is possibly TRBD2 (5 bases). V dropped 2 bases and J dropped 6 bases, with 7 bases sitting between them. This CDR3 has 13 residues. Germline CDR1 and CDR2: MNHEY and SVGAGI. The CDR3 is CASSYRGPGELFF. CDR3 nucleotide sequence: TGTGCCAGCAGTTACCGGGGTCCCGGGGAGCTGTTTTTT.

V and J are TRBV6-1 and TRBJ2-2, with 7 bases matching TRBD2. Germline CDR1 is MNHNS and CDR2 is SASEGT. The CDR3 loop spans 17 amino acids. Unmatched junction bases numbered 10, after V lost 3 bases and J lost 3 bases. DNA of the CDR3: TGTGCCAGCAGTGATCAGGGAGGGGATTGGGACACCGGGGAGCTGTTTTTT. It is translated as CASSDQGGDWDTGELFF.

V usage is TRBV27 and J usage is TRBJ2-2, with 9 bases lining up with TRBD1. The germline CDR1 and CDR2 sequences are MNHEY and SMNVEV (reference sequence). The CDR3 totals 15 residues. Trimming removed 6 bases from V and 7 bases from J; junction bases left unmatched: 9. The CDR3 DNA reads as TGTGCCAGCAGCCAGGACAGGGGCTTCCTCGGGGAGCTGTTTTTT. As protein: CASSQDRGFLGELFF.

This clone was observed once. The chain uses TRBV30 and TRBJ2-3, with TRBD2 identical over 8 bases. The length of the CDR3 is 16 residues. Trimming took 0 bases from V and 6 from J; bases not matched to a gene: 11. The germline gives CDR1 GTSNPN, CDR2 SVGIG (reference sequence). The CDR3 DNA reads TGTGCCTGGAGTGTAGGACTAGCCCTCACCGGGGATACGCAGTATTTT. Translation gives CAWSVGLALTGDTQYF.

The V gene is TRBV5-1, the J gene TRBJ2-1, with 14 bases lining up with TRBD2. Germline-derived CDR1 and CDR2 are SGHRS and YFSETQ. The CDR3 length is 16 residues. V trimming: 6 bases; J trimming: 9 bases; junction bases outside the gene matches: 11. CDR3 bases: TGCGCCAGCACCCCGGGAGGGACTAGCGGGAGTACTGAGCAGTTCTTC. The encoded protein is CASTPGGTSGSTEQFF.

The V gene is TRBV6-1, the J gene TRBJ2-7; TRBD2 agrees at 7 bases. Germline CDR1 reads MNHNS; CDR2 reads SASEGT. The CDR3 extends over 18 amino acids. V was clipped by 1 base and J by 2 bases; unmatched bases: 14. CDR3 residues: CASSEVLGTLADTYEQYF. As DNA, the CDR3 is TGTGCCAGCAGTGAAGTTTTGGGGACTCTAGCGGATACCTACGAGCAGTACTTC.

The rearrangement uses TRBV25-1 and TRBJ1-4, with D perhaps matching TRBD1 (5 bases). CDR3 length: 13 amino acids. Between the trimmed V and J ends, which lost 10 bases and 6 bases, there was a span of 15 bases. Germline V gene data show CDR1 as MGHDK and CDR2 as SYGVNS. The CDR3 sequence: CATRRGFDEKLFF. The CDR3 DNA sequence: TGTGCCACCCGGCGGGGGTTTGATGAAAAACTGTTTTTT. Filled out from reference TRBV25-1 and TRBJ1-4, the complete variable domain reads EADIYQTPRYLVIGTGKKITLECSQTMGHDKMYWYQQDPGMELHLIHYSYGVNSTEKGDLSSESTVSRIRTEHFPLTLESARPSHTSQYLCATRRGFDEKLFFGSGTQLSVL.

The CDR3 reads CASKIQGAGTEAFF. The CDR3 DNA sequence: TGTGCCAGCAAGATACAGGGGGCCGGAACTGAAGCTTTCTTT. The gene calls are TRBV6-6 and TRBJ1-1, with 9 bases that match TRBD1. Germline V gives CDR1 MNHNY, CDR2 SVGAGI (reference sequence). V lost 7 bases and J lost 5; bases outside the gene matches: 8. The length of the CDR3 is 14 residues.

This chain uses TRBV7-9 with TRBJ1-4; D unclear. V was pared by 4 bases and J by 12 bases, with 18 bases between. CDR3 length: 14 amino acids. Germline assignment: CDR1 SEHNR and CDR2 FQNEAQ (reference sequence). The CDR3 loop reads CASSSGFGVDELFF. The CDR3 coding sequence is TGTGCCAGCAGCTCCGGGTTTGGCGTCGATGAACTGTTTTTT.

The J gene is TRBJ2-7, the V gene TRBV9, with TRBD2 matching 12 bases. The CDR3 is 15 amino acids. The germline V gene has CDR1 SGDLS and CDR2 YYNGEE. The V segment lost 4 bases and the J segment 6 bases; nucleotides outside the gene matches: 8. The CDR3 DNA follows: TGTGCCAGCAGCCCCCTAGCGGGAGGGTGGGGCGAGCAGTACTTC. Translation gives CASSPLAGGWGEQYF.

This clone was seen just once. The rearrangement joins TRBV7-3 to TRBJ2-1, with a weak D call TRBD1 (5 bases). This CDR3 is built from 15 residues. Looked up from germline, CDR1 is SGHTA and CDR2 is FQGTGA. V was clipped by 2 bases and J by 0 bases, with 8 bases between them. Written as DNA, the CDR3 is TGTGCCAGCAGCTTAGGGGCTAGCTCCTACAATGAGCAGTTCTTC. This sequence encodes CASSLGASSYNEQFF.

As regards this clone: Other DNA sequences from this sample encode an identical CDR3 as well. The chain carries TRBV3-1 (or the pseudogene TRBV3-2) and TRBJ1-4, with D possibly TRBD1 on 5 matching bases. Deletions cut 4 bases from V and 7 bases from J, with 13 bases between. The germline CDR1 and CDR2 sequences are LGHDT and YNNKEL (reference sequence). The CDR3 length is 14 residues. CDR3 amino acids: CASSPGTGGEKLFF. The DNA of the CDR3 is TGTGCCAGCAGCCCCGGGACGGGGGGTGAAAAACTGTTTTTT.

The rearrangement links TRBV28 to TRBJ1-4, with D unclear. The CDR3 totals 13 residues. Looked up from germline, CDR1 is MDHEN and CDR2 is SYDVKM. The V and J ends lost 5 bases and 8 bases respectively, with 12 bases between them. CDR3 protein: CASSHPGGEKLFF. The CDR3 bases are TGTGCCAGCAGTCATCCGGGAGGGGAAAAACTGTTTTTT.

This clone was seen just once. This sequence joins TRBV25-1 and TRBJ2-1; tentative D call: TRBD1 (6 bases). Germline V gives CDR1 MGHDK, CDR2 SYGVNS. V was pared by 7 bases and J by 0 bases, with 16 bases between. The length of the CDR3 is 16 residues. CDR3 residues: CASTGRQVSSYNEQFF. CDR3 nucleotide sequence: TGTGCCAGCACCGGACGACAGGTGAGCTCCTACAATGAGCAGTTCTTC.

The CDR3 coding sequence is TGTGCCAGTAGTATTGGGACACCTCCCTACGAGCAGTACTTC. Translated: CASSIGTPPYEQYF. The gene calls are TRBV19 and TRBJ2-7; D may be TRBD1 (6 bases). This CDR3 has 14 amino acids. With 3 bases removed from V and 2 bases from J, the gap between germline ends came to 11 bases. CDR1 is LNHDA and CDR2 is SQIVND in the germline V gene (reference sequence).

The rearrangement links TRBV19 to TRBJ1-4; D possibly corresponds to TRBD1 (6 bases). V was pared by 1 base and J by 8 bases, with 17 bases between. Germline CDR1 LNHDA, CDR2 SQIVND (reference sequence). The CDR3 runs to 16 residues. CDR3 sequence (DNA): TGTGCCAGTAGTATAGGCGCGGACAGATGGGAGGAAAAACTGTTTTTT. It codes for CASSIGADRWEEKLFF.